What follows are 27 T cell receptor beta chains derived from one specimen sequenced in a study of liver allograft versus peripheral blood T cells. At the level of the study: Transplanted-liver T cell receptor repertoires were compared with recipients' peripheral blood repertoires.

One entry per CDR3 protein results from TCRdb running MiXCR on the reads. The sample contains thousands of distinct CDR3 sequences, about a sixth of which appear only once. These receptors were obtained from a human patient who had a liver transplant. The T cells may partly be graft donor cells.

At least ten counts were recorded for this clonotype. The J gene is TRBJ1-5, the V gene TRBV6-6; no clear D gene. Germline CDR1 is MNHNY and CDR2 is SVGAGI (reference sequence). Trimming left V 2 bases short and J 3 bases short, with 23 bases between. The CDR3 has 19 amino acids. Here the CDR3 DNA reads TGTGCCAGCAGTTACGGCCCGGACTCCCTAGCCCTTTTCAATCAGCCCCAGCATTTT. Residues: CASSYGPDSLALFNQPQHF.

The sample holds a few counts of this clonotype. V gene TRBV11-2 combines with J gene TRBJ2-2; D is unclear. CDR3 length: 12 amino acids. V lost 1 base and J lost 14, with 11 bases in between. Germline V gives CDR1 SGHAT, CDR2 FQNNGV. This chain's CDR3 is CASSLGYSGLFF. In DNA, the CDR3 is TGTGCCAGCAGCTTAGGGTACTCGGGCCTGTTTTTT.

This rearrangement joins TRBV5-6 to TRBJ1-3, with D perhaps TRBD1 (5 bases). Trimming removed 2 bases from V and 2 bases from J, with 8 bases in between. The CDR3 consists of 14 residues. Looked up from germline, CDR1 is SGHDT and CDR2 is YYEEEE. The CDR3 sequence is CASSFGTPGNTIYF. CDR3 DNA: TGTGCCAGCAGCTTTGGGACCCCTGGAAACACCATATATTTT. Drawing the rest from reference TRBV5-6 and TRBJ1-3, the complete variable domain is DAGVTQSPTHLIKTRGQQVTLRCSPKSGHDTVSWYQQALGQGPQFIFQYYEEEERQRGNFPDRFSGHQFPNYSSELNVNALLLGDSALYLCASSFGTPGNTIYFGEGSWLTVV.

Within the sample, this clonotype is medium-sized (0.01 to 0.1%). As DNA, the CDR3 is TGTGCCAGCAGTTTAACAGGGTCGGCCTATGGCTACACCTTC. Translated: CASSLTGSAYGYTF. The chain uses TRBV27 and TRBJ1-2; D may be TRBD1 (6 bases). From germline, CDR1 is MNHEY and CDR2 SMNVEV (reference sequence). This CDR3 has 14 residues. Trimming took 2 bases from V and 4 from J, leaving 11 bases between them.

This clonotype was counted a few times. CDR3 loop: CASSFDSNQPQHF. The CDR3 coding sequence is TGTGCCAGCAGCTTTGACAGCAATCAGCCCCAGCATTTT. The chain employs TRBV11-2 and TRBJ1-5, with D uncertain. This CDR3 contains 13 residues. Trimming removed 3 bases from V and 1 base from J, with 4 bases in between. Germline V lookup: CDR1 SGHAT, CDR2 FQNNGV.

This clonotype was found many times. This rearrangement joins TRBV30 to TRBJ1-2; perhaps TRBD1 as D (6 bases). V lost 3 bases to trimming and J lost 5 bases, with 16 bases between them. The CDR3 is 14 amino acids. Germline loops: CDR1 GTSNPN, CDR2 SVGIG (reference sequence). The CDR3 DNA is TGTGCCTGGAGGTCTGCAGGGACACTTTATGGCTACACCTTC. Its protein product is CAWRSAGTLYGYTF.

CDR3 loop: CASSLFGQGARYGYTF. The CDR3 nucleotides read TGTGCCAGCAGTTTATTTGGGCAGGGGGCTCGGTATGGCTACACCTTC. The J gene is TRBJ1-2, the V gene TRBV27; TRBD1 agrees at 8 bases. Germline trimming cut 1 base from V and 5 bases from J; bases unmatched to any gene: 9. CDR1 and CDR2 (germline): MNHEY, SMNVEV (reference sequence). The CDR3 loop spans 16 amino acids.

This clonotype was detected ten times or more. The gene calls are TRBV7-9 and TRBJ2-2; possible D gene TRBD2, 5 bases. The V gene's germline CDR1 is SEHNR and CDR2 FQNEAQ (reference sequence). The CDR3 has 13 residues. V was trimmed by 4 bases and J by 5 bases, leaving 8 bases between them. This chain's CDR3 is CASSWGETGELFF. The CDR3 region has the DNA TGTGCCAGCAGCTGGGGAGAGACCGGGGAGCTGTTTTTT.

This clonotype was seen only once. A much larger clone differs by one base, so this may be a read error. In this CDR3 the conserved last residue, phenylalanine or tryptophan, is missing, so a read error is likely. The V call is TRBV6-5, the J call TRBJ1-4; D remains unclear. This CDR3 spans 14 amino acids. Germline CDR1 reads MNHEY; CDR2 reads SVGAGI. V shed 4 bases and J shed 2 bases, with 8 bases lying between them. The CDR3: CASSSDGTNEKLFI. CDR3 coding DNA: TGTGCCAGCAGTTCCGATGGCACTAATGAAAAACTGTTTATT.

By frequency in the sample, this clonotype is medium-sized. The chain joins TRBV6-2 or TRBV6-3 to TRBJ1-2; D is uncertain. The CDR3 is 13 residues long. Germline CDR1 is MNHEY and CDR2 is SVGEGT. V dropped 2 bases and J dropped 4 bases, with 8 bases sitting between them. CDR3 coding DNA: TGTGCCAGCAGTTACGGGCAGCTCTATGGCTACACCTTC. This codes for CASSYGQLYGYTF.

This clonotype qualifies as medium-sized (0.01 to 0.1%). The chain uses TRBV18 and TRBJ1-1; the D is unclear. This CDR3 has 17 residues. Trimming cost V 4 bases and J 0 bases, with 18 bases left between them. Germline V CDR1 and CDR2: KGHSH, LQKENI. The CDR3: CASSLYEPGSMNTEAFF. For the CDR3, the DNA is TGTGCCAGCTCACTATACGAACCAGGTTCGATGAACACTGAAGCTTTCTTT.

Judged by abundance, this clonotype is medium-sized (0.01 to 0.1%). This chain joins TRBV6-1 and TRBJ2-1; D is unclear. Trimming took off 3 bases at V and 5 bases at J, with 11 bases between the two ends. The CDR3 extends over 14 amino acids. Germline V CDR1 and CDR2: MNHNS, SASEGT. In DNA form, the CDR3 reads TGTGCCAGCAGTGATCTTGGCCCGAACAATGAGCAGTTCTTC. Translated, it gives CASSDLGPNNEQFF.

This clonotype occurred a few times. This chain uses TRBV9 with TRBJ1-2; D is uncertain. Trimming shortened V by 1 base and J by 3 bases, and 13 bases separated the two germline ends. The germline gives CDR1 SGDLS, CDR2 YYNGEE. This CDR3 has 15 amino acids. The DNA for the CDR3 is TGTGCCAGCAGCGTAACGGGCGAGGGTGACTATGGCTACACCTTC. It codes for CASSVTGEGDYGYTF.

The sample holds a few counts of this clonotype. The rearrangement uses TRBV27 and TRBJ1-2; 8 nucleotides match TRBD1. This CDR3 comprises 12 residues. Trimming took 7 bases from V and 3 from J; bases not matched to a gene: 1. Germline loops: CDR1 MNHEY, CDR2 SMNVEV (reference sequence). The CDR3 sequence: CASMGQDYGYTF. In DNA form, the CDR3 reads TGTGCCAGCATGGGACAGGACTATGGCTACACCTTC.

J is TRBJ2-3 and V is TRBV7-2; the D call may be TRBD1 or TRBD2 (5 bases each). The germline V gene encodes CDR1 SGHTA and CDR2 FQGNSA. Trimming removed 2 bases from V and 2 bases from J, with 14 bases in between. The CDR3 is 16 residues long. CDR3 residues: CASSLSLAGTTDTQYF. The CDR3, as DNA: TGTGCCAGCAGCTTAAGTTTAGCAGGGACCACAGATACGCAGTATTTT.

This clonotype showed up just a few times. The V gene is TRBV12-3 or TRBV12-4, the J gene TRBJ2-1; 13 bases are a match to TRBD2. The junction had 6 bases not matched to a gene; V was cut back by 6 bases and J by 7 bases. The CDR3 is 15 amino acids. The CDR3 sequence is CASSTTSGGANEQFF. CDR3 DNA: TGTGCCAGCAGCACCACTAGCGGGGGGGCAAATGAGCAGTTCTTC.

This chain joins TRBV9 and TRBJ2-1, with TRBD1 identical over 9 bases. Germline V gene lookup returns CDR1 SGDLS and CDR2 YYNGEE. J gave up 9 bases and V 4 bases, and 8 bases lay outside the gene matches. This CDR3 contains 14 residues. The CDR3 DNA reads TGTGCCAGCAGCCTCCGGACAGGGGTGAGTGAGCAGTTCTTC. This encodes CASSLRTGVSEQFF.

This chain joins TRBV7-9 and TRBJ2-1; perhaps D is TRBD1 or TRBD2 (5 bases each). Germline V CDR1 and CDR2: SEHNR, FQNEAQ (reference sequence). V lost 1 base and J lost 4, with 11 bases in between. CDR3 length: 15 amino acids. Here the CDR3 reads CASSLVSGRYNEQFF. The CDR3 region has the DNA TGTGCCAGCAGCTTAGTATCGGGACGTTACAATGAGCAGTTCTTC.

This clonotype came up a few times. The chain employs TRBV6-2 or TRBV6-3 and TRBJ2-7, with D possibly matching TRBD1 (5 bases). Germline V CDR1 and CDR2: MNHEY, SVGEGT. The germline V and J ends were trimmed by 0 bases and 3 bases, with 6 bases remaining between them. The CDR3 extends over 13 amino acids. The CDR3 sequence: CASSYSDSYEQYF. The CDR3 bases are TGTGCCAGCAGTTACTCCGACAGCTACGAGCAGTACTTC.

For this clonotype: One junction end disagrees with the germline gene, perhaps due to a read error. V gene TRBV10-3 combines with J gene TRBJ1-2, with TRBD1 as a possible D gene (5 bases). The germline V gene encodes CDR1 ENHRY and CDR2 SYGVKD. This CDR3 comprises 15 residues. This CDR3 reads CVISEVAGGRYGYTF. In DNA form, the CDR3 reads TGTGTCATCAGTGAGGTTGCGGGGGGAAGATATGGCTACACCTTC.

This clonotype is medium-sized within its sample. The chain joins TRBV18 to TRBJ2-1; maybe TRBD2 (6 bases). The CDR3 has 11 amino acids. The germline gives CDR1 KGHSH, CDR2 LQKENI. V dropped 8 bases and J dropped 9 bases, with 11 bases sitting between them. The CDR3 bases are TGTGCCAGCGTACTGGGAGGTGAGCAGTTCTTC. This translates into CASVLGGEQFF.

In this sample, this clonotype turned up many times. The V gene is TRBV19, the J gene TRBJ1-3, with a tentative D call TRBD1 (5 bases). The V gene's germline CDR1 is LNHDA and CDR2 SQIVND (reference sequence). The length of the CDR3 is 15 residues. Trimming pared 5 bases from V and 0 bases from J, leaving 11 bases between. CDR3 nucleotides: TGTGCCAGTAGTGGGACGGCATTCTCTGGAAACACCATATATTTT. It is translated as CASSGTAFSGNTIYF.

This clonotype was detected a few times. The gene calls are TRBV7-9 and TRBJ2-7, with TRBD1 identical over 8 bases. Losses at the gene ends were 0 bases for V and 2 bases for J; bases not matched to a gene: 3. Germline CDR1 SEHNR, CDR2 FQNEAQ (reference sequence). This CDR3 region has 15 residues. The CDR3 nucleotides read TGTGCCAGCAGCTTAGCCGGGACAGGAACCTACGAGCAGTACTTC. It encodes CASSLAGTGTYEQYF.

V and J are TRBV27 and TRBJ2-3, with D possibly being TRBD2 (5 bases). From germline, CDR1 is MNHEY and CDR2 SMNVEV (reference sequence). Trimming took 6 bases from V and 3 from J, leaving 13 bases between them. The CDR3 runs 14 residues. The CDR3 is CASRLGIATDTQYF. The CDR3 nucleotides are TGTGCCAGCAGGCTCGGGATCGCTACAGATACGCAGTATTTT.

This clonotype was counted only a few times. The V call is TRBV6-5, the J call TRBJ2-1; D possibly corresponds to TRBD2 (6 bases). The CDR3 runs to 18 residues. Germline-derived CDR1 and CDR2 are MNHEY and SVGAGI. V was pared by 5 bases and J by 1 base, with 21 bases between. DNA for the CDR3: TGTGCCAGCAGTCCGCTCTCTCCTTTGGGGGGTTCCTACAATGAGCAGTTCTTC. This codes for CASSPLSPLGGSYNEQFF.

This clonotype was recorded many times. The V and J genes are TRBV19 and TRBJ1-1; D unclear. CDR3 size: 14 residues. Germline V CDR1 and CDR2: LNHDA, SQIVND (reference sequence). V lost 4 bases and J 4 bases, leaving 13 bases between the germline ends. The CDR3 protein is CASSTPGLGTEAFF. CDR3 DNA sequence: TGTGCCAGTAGTACCCCCGGGTTGGGCACTGAAGCTTTCTTT. Full variable domain (remainder filled in from reference TRBV19 and TRBJ1-1): DGGITQSPKYLFRKEGQNVTLSCEQNLNHDAMYWYRQDPGQGLRLIYYSQIVNDFQKGDIAEGYSVSREKKESFPLTVTSAQKNPTAFYLCASSTPGLGTEAFFGQGTRLTVV.

J is TRBJ2-7 and V is TRBV7-9; possibly TRBD2 for D (6 bases). Trimming removed 6 bases at V and 3 bases at J, with 9 bases between. The CDR3 is 12 amino acids. Germline-derived CDR1 and CDR2 are SEHNR and FQNEAQ (reference sequence). The CDR3, as DNA: TGTGCCAGCAGGTCGGGGGACTACGAGCAGTACTTC. Translated, it gives CASRSGDYEQYF.